These 27 T cell receptor beta chains originate from one sample sequenced in a study of blood T cell repertoires in COVID-19. Method: immunoSEQ multiplex PCR; TCRdb's copy keeps in-frame clones and lacks some. The sample records about 400,000 clones, 80% to 90% being singletons. Sequences were obtained from peripheral blood. The receptors come from a woman in her twenties or thirties with acute or convalescent COVID-19.

This clone came up a few times. The chain joins TRBV7-9 to TRBJ1-1; D uncertain. The CDR3 runs 12 residues. The germline V and J ends were trimmed by 5 bases and 4 bases, with 8 bases remaining between them. Germline V CDR1 and CDR2: SEHNR, FQNEAQ (reference sequence). This chain's CDR3 is CASSLRVTEAFF. In nucleotides, the CDR3 is TGTGCCAGCAGCCTGAGGGTCACTGAAGCTTTCTTT.

The chain is built from TRBV7-3 and TRBJ2-1, with TRBD2 matching over 11 bases. The trim removed 3 bases at V and 5 bases at J, leaving 9 bases unmatched. The germline V gene has CDR1 SGHTA and CDR2 FQGTGA. This CDR3 is built from 17 residues. DNA for the CDR3: TGTGCCAGCAGCTTCTTAGCGGGGGGGCCGGTGAACAATGAGCAGTTCTTC. Translated, it gives CASSFLAGGPVNNEQFF.

V usage is TRBV6-7 and J usage is TRBJ2-1; D might be TRBD2 (6 bases). TRBV6-7 is an ORF; its function is uncertain. V lost 2 bases to trimming and J lost 6 bases, with 17 bases between them. The CDR3 consists of 16 residues. This chain's CDR3 is CASSYSFLAPSNEQFF. In nucleotides, the CDR3 is TGTGCCAGCAGTTACAGTTTTCTAGCGCCGAGCAATGAGCAGTTCTTC.

A single count supports this clone. The chain combines TRBV27 with TRBJ2-5; D is unclear. The CDR3 is 15 amino acids. V was cut by 6 bases and J by 2 bases, with 16 bases left in between. In germline, CDR1 is MNHEY, CDR2 SMNVEV (reference sequence). The CDR3 is CASSLIGALQETQYF. CDR3 sequence (DNA): TGTGCCAGCAGCTTAATAGGAGCACTACAAGAGACCCAGTACTTC.

The chain combines TRBV2 with TRBJ2-7, with TRBD1 as a possible D gene (6 bases). CDR1 is SNHLY and CDR2 is FYNNEI in the germline V gene. The V gene lost 2 bases and the J gene lost 4 bases, with 15 bases spanning the gap. The CDR3 is 15 residues long. In nucleotides, the CDR3 is TGTGCCAGCAGTGAACAGGGGCCGGGTTCATACGAGCAGTACTTC. Its translation: CASSEQGPGSYEQYF. Drawing the rest from reference TRBV2 and TRBJ2-7, the complete variable domain is EPEVTQTPSHQVTQMGQEVILRCVPISNHLYFYWYRQILGQKVEFLVSFYNNEISEKSEIFDDQFSVERPDGSNFTLKIRSTKLEDSAMYFCASSEQGPGSYEQYFGPGTRLTVT.

The V call is TRBV2, the J call TRBJ1-1; D not resolved. Deletions cut 0 bases from V and 5 bases from J, with 13 bases between. Germline loops: CDR1 SNHLY, CDR2 FYNNEI. The CDR3 length is 15 residues. CDR3 coding DNA: TGTGCCAGCAGTGAAGCGTTCTGGGAGAGGACTGAAGCTTTCTTT. Translation gives CASSEAFWERTEAFF. Variable domain in full (rest from reference TRBV2 and TRBJ1-1): EPEVTQTPSHQVTQMGQEVILRCVPISNHLYFYWYRQILGQKVEFLVSFYNNEISEKSEIFDDQFSVERPDGSNFTLKIRSTKLEDSAMYFCASSEAFWERTEAFFGQGTRLTVV.

This clone has only a few counts. The chain couples TRBV6-5 to TRBJ2-5; the match to TRBD2 covers 11 bases. Trimming took 0 bases from V and 7 from J; bases not matched to a gene: 4. The V gene's germline CDR1 is MNHEY and CDR2 SVGAGI. The CDR3 loop spans 15 amino acids. CDR3 region: CASSYSSGGAGTQYF. The CDR3, as DNA: TGTGCCAGCAGTTACTCTAGCGGGGGGGCGGGGACCCAGTACTTC.

This clone was observed a single time. This chain joins TRBV24-1 and TRBJ2-2; TRBD1 aligns across 12 bases. This CDR3 is 19 amino acids long. Germline V gene sequence: CDR1 KGHDR, CDR2 SFDVKD. The V and J ends lost 1 base and 3 bases, in that order; junction bases with no gene match: 8. In DNA form, the CDR3 reads TGTGCCACCAGTGATTTAATCGGGACAGGGGGCTTCGACACCGGGGAGCTGTTTTTT. The encoded protein is CATSDLIGTGGFDTGELFF.

The V call is TRBV9, the J call TRBJ1-5; D remains unclear. The V end lost 0 bases, the J end lost 9 bases, and 13 bases lay between the germline ends. The CDR3 loop spans 14 amino acids. Germline CDR1 SGDLS, CDR2 YYNGEE. In DNA, the CDR3 is TGTGCCAGCAGCGTAGGAAGATCCACGGGGCCCCAGCATTTT. This codes for CASSVGRSTGPQHF.

The chain combines TRBV28 with TRBJ2-1; 9 positions match TRBD2. Trimming cost V 2 bases and J 6 bases; bases outside gene matches: 5. CDR3 length: 15 residues. Germline V gives CDR1 MDHEN, CDR2 SYDVKM. The CDR3 DNA is TGTGCCAGCAGTTTACATGGACTAGCGCGCAATGAGCAGTTCTTC. Translation: CASSLHGLARNEQFF.

As for this clone: At the DNA level, this CDR3 is encoded by other sequences in the same sample as well. The V gene is TRBV15, the J gene TRBJ1-1; TRBD1 agrees at 7 bases. With 0 bases clipped from V and 0 bases from J, the junction kept 4 bases outside the gene matches. CDR1 is LNHNV, CDR2 YYDKDF, per germline (reference sequence). This CDR3 comprises 16 residues. The CDR3 coding sequence is TGTGCCACCAGCAGAGACCTGGGACAGATGAACACTGAAGCTTTCTTT. Its translation: CATSRDLGQMNTEAFF.

A single count supports this clone. This sequence joins TRBV19 and TRBJ2-7, with D possibly matching TRBD2 (6 bases). CDR1 LNHDA and CDR2 SQIVND come from the germline V gene (reference sequence). CDR3 length: 16 residues. Between the trimmed V and J ends, which lost 6 bases and 1 base, there was a span of 19 bases. In nucleotides, the CDR3 is TGTGCCAGTAGCCTTAGCGGCGCTAGGGGATCCTACGAGCAGTACTTC. Encoded protein: CASSLSGARGSYEQYF. The complete variable domain, with remaining parts taken from reference TRBV19 and TRBJ2-7, reads DGGITQSPKYLFRKEGQNVTLSCEQNLNHDAMYWYRQDPGQGLRLIYYSQIVNDFQKGDIAEGYSVSREKKESFPLTVTSAQKNPTAFYLCASSLSGARGSYEQYFGPGTRLTVT.

A remark on this clone: Distinct nucleotide sequences in the sample also encode this CDR3. The gene calls are TRBV27 and TRBJ2-7, with a possible D match to TRBD1 (6 bases). V was trimmed by 5 bases and J by 1 base, leaving 9 bases between them. Germline assignment: CDR1 MNHEY and CDR2 SMNVEV (reference sequence). The CDR3 loop spans 13 amino acids. CDR3 loop: CASSLGQSYEQYF. Written as DNA, the CDR3 is TGTGCCAGCAGTCTCGGACAGTCCTACGAGCAGTACTTC.

The chain's CDR3 is CASSLTSGGMIKTQYF. The CDR3 nucleotides are TGTGCCAGCAGCTTAACTAGCGGGGGGATGATTAAGACCCAGTACTTC. J is TRBJ2-5 and V is TRBV7-2, with 12 bases that match TRBD2. CDR1 is SGHTA, CDR2 FQGNSA, per germline. This CDR3 is 16 amino acids long. Trimming cost V 2 bases and J 6 bases; bases outside gene matches: 7.

J is TRBJ1-5 and V is TRBV6-4; a weak D match, TRBD1 (5 bases). V was cut by 4 bases and J by 0 bases, with 16 bases left in between. Germline CDR1 reads MRHNA; CDR2 reads SNTAGT. CDR3 length equals 17 residues. The CDR3 loop is CASSVIGVGNSNQPQHF. DNA of the CDR3: TGTGCCAGCAGTGTGATAGGGGTTGGAAATAGCAATCAGCCCCAGCATTTT.

The genes are TRBV2 and TRBJ2-7; D is uncertain. The CDR3 length is 11 residues. Germline V lookup: CDR1 SNHLY, CDR2 FYNNEI. Trimming shortened V by 8 bases and J by 5 bases, and 10 bases separated the two germline ends. CDR3 region: CASDIRHEQYF. For the CDR3, the DNA is TGTGCCAGCGACATCCGACACGAGCAGTACTTC.

The chain combines TRBV10-1 with TRBJ2-7; D is unclear. Germline-derived CDR1 and CDR2 are WNHNN and SYGVQD (reference sequence). The CDR3 runs 14 residues. Trimming shortened V by 6 bases and J by 4 bases, and 16 bases separated the two germline ends. CDR3 residues: CASSSDSRLYEQYF. The CDR3, as DNA: TGCGCCAGCAGCTCCGACTCCCGATTGTACGAGCAGTACTTC.

The rearrangement uses TRBV20-1 and TRBJ1-5; D unresolved. Germline loops: CDR1 DFQATT, CDR2 SNEGSKA (reference sequence). The V gene lost 5 bases and the J gene lost 11 bases, with 13 bases spanning the gap. There are 11 residues in the CDR3. The CDR3 coding sequence is TGCAGTGCTTGGAAAGCTGACTCCCAGCATTTT. This codes for CSAWKADSQHF.

The chain links TRBV6-1 to TRBJ2-5, with a weak D call TRBD1 (7 bases). Trimming cost V 2 bases and J 1 base, with 17 bases left between them. This CDR3 is built from 17 residues. Per the germline V gene, CDR1 is MNHNS and CDR2 is SASEGT. The DNA for the CDR3 is TGTGCCAGCAGTGAAAGGGCGGTCAGGGGGGTCCAAGAGACCCAGTACTTC. This gives the protein CASSERAVRGVQETQYF.

J is TRBJ2-2 and V is TRBV5-1, with D uncertain. The V gene lost 2 bases and the J gene lost 6 bases, with 11 bases spanning the gap. The CDR3 covers 14 residues. CDR1 is SGHRS, CDR2 YFSETQ, per germline. CDR3 protein: CASSFIVAAGELFF. The CDR3 nucleotides are TGCGCCAGCAGCTTTATTGTGGCGGCCGGGGAGCTGTTTTTT.

CDR3 sequence (DNA): TGTGCCAGCAGTTACTCGGGACAGAGCGATCAGCCCCAGCATTTT. This encodes CASSYSGQSDQPQHF. The genes are TRBV6-5 and TRBJ1-5; 7 bases match TRBD1. The CDR3 has 15 residues. Germline CDR1 reads MNHEY; CDR2 reads SVGAGI. Losses at the gene ends were 0 bases for V and 5 bases for J; bases not matched to a gene: 4.

The gene calls are TRBV10-2 and TRBJ2-7, with TRBD1 matching over 10 bases. The CDR3 consists of 16 residues. Trimming removed 8 bases from V and 4 bases from J; junction bases left unmatched: 14. Germline CDR1 WSHSY, CDR2 SAAADI. This CDR3 is CASAPWGTGEAYEQYF. CDR3 in DNA: TGCGCCAGCGCCCCATGGGGGACAGGGGAGGCGTACGAGCAGTACTTC.

This chain uses TRBV6-5 with TRBJ1-3; the D is unclear. Trimming shortened V by 7 bases and J by 0 bases, and 10 bases separated the two germline ends. The CDR3 spans 14 residues. Germline values: CDR1 MNHEY, CDR2 SVGAGI. The CDR3 bases are TGTGCCAGCATGAGGTCCTTCTCTGGAAACACCATATATTTT. Protein sequence: CASMRSFSGNTIYF.

V gene TRBV18 combines with J gene TRBJ2-7; 7 nucleotides align to TRBD2. CDR1 is KGHSH, CDR2 LQKENI, per germline. CDR3 length: 15 residues. After removal of 3 bases from V and 3 bases from J, the junction contained 8 bases not matched to a gene. The CDR3: CASSPSVGGDYEQYF. The CDR3 DNA reads as TGTGCCAGCTCACCCTCCGTGGGGGGGGACTACGAGCAGTACTTC.

This chain uses TRBV6-1 with TRBJ1-5; a possible D gene is TRBD1 (5 bases). CDR1 is MNHNS, CDR2 SASEGT, per germline. The V and J ends lost 3 bases and 0 bases respectively, with 9 bases between them. The CDR3 loop spans 15 amino acids. The CDR3 nucleotides read TGTGCCAGCAGTGACGACAGATATAGCAATCAGCCCCAGCATTTT. Protein product: CASSDDRYSNQPQHF.

This chain links TRBV20-1 with TRBJ2-5; D is perhaps TRBD1 (6 bases). Trimming took 6 bases from V and 1 from J, leaving 6 bases between them. The CDR3 length is 11 residues. The germline gives CDR1 DFQATT, CDR2 SNEGSKA (reference sequence). CDR3 sequence: CSAQGQETQYF. DNA of the CDR3: TGCAGTGCACAGGGCCAAGAGACCCAGTACTTC.

The chain carries TRBV9 and TRBJ2-7, with 13 bases identical to TRBD2. The ends lost 3 bases at V and 6 bases at J; junction bases unmatched: 6. Germline CDR1 is SGDLS and CDR2 is YYNGEE. This CDR3 has 15 amino acids. The CDR3 coding sequence is TGTGCCAGCAGCGCTAGGGGACTAGCGGGGTCCGAGCAGTACTTC. Translated: CASSARGLAGSEQYF.